What follows are 15 T cell receptor beta chains derived from one specimen sequenced in a study of OX40 agonist ivuxolimab in advanced cancers. The assay was immunoSEQ multiplex PCR, and TCRdb's table has in-frame clones only and misses some. Of 22,000 or so clones in the sample, 70% to 85% were seen once. The material sequenced was CD4+ or CD8+ T cells sorted from blood, taken in a trial of the OX40 agonist ivuxolimab. The origin of the receptors is an adult with an advanced solid tumor such as melanoma, head and neck, liver or kidney cancer.

The chain links TRBV29-1 to TRBJ1-1; D gene unclear. CDR3 length equals 13 residues. Trimming removed 2 bases at V and 4 bases at J, with 11 bases between. Germline values: CDR1 SQVTM, CDR2 ANQGSEA. This chain's CDR3 is CSVESNKATEAFF. For the CDR3, the DNA is TGCAGCGTTGAATCAAACAAAGCCACTGAAGCTTTCTTT.

The chain links TRBV7-8 to TRBJ2-1; 8 bases line up with TRBD1. Germline V CDR1 and CDR2: SGHVS, FQNEAQ. V lost 5 bases, J lost 4 bases, and 10 bases stayed unmatched. CDR3 size: 16 residues. CDR3 sequence reads: CASSPTGQGEYNEQFF. The CDR3 coding sequence is TGTGCCAGCAGCCCAACTGGACAGGGAGAATACAATGAGCAGTTCTTC.

In its sample, this clone was seen once. The chain has TRBV6-5 and TRBJ1-1; D is perhaps TRBD1 (5 bases). Germline loops: CDR1 MNHEY, CDR2 SVGAGI. The ends were cut back, 2 bases at V and 7 bases at J, with 14 bases in the middle. The CDR3 is made up of 14 amino acids. The CDR3 reads CASSYSTGGVEAFF. DNA for the CDR3: TGTGCCAGCAGTTACAGCACAGGCGGGGTTGAAGCTTTCTTT.

This sequence joins TRBV4-2 and TRBJ1-5, with 7 bases fitting TRBD1. The CDR3 covers 15 residues. The germline CDR1 and CDR2 sequences are LGHNA and YNFKEQ. V was clipped by 5 bases and J by 3 bases; unmatched bases: 7. In DNA, the CDR3 is TGTGCCAGCAGCTTGGGACAGAAGATCAATCAGCCCCAGCATTTT. Translating gives CASSLGQKINQPQHF.

The rearrangement links TRBV27 to TRBJ2-2, with 11 bases lining up with TRBD2. Germline values: CDR1 MNHEY, CDR2 SMNVEV (reference sequence). This CDR3 region has 22 residues. Losses at the gene ends were 3 bases for V and 5 bases for J; bases not matched to a gene: 23. CDR3 bases: TGTGCCAGCAGTTTGGGGGGACCGCTTAGGACCGGGACTAGCGGACTAACCGGGGAGCTGTTTTTT. It yields the protein CASSLGGPLRTGTSGLTGELFF.

The genes are TRBV5-1 and TRBJ2-1, with D unclear. Germline CDR1 and CDR2: SGHRS and YFSETQ. With 0 bases removed from V and 0 bases from J, the gap between germline ends came to 7 bases. This CDR3 has 15 amino acids. Here the CDR3 DNA reads TGCGCCAGCAGCTTGGCCGGATTCTCCTACAATGAGCAGTTCTTC. It specifies CASSLAGFSYNEQFF.

The chain carries TRBV15 and TRBJ2-1; unclear D gene. V was pared by 7 bases and J by 0 bases, with 13 bases between. From germline, CDR1 is LNHNV and CDR2 YYDKDF (reference sequence). CDR3 length: 15 residues. The CDR3 DNA reads as TGTGCCACCAAAAAAACCCTGAGCTCCTACAATGAGCAGTTCTTC. It encodes CATKKTLSSYNEQFF.

The V gene is TRBV5-1, the J gene TRBJ2-7; 7 nucleotides align to TRBD2. The CDR3 totals 14 residues. The J segment lost 1 base and the V segment lost 4 bases, leaving 5 bases of the junction unmatched. Germline lookup yields CDR1 SGHRS and CDR2 YFSETQ. The CDR3 sequence: CASSPWEGSYEQYF. In nucleotides, the CDR3 is TGCGCCAGCAGCCCCTGGGAGGGGTCCTACGAGCAGTACTTC. Based on the CDR3 plus reference TRBV5-1 and TRBJ2-7, the full variable domain is KAGVTQTPRYLIKTRGQQVTLSCSPISGHRSVSWYQQTPGQGLQFLFEYFSETQRNKGNFPGRFSGRQFSNSRSEMNVSTLELGDSALYLCASSPWEGSYEQYFGPGTRLTVT.

V gene TRBV21-1 combines with J gene TRBJ1-2; the table calls TRBD1, which could not be checked here. TRBV21-1 is annotated as a pseudogene. The CDR3 has 17 amino acids. CDR3 nucleotides: TGTGCCAGCAGCTACCCTCTCAAGGGGTGGACGACCTATGGCTACACCTTC. Translation gives CASSYPLKGWTTYGYTF.

The V call is TRBV4-2, the J call TRBJ2-7; no clear D. CDR3 length equals 13 residues. Trimming took off 6 bases at V and 3 bases at J, with 12 bases between the two ends. The V gene's germline CDR1 is LGHNA and CDR2 YNFKEQ. This chain's CDR3 is CASRSRTNYEQYF. The CDR3 DNA reads as TGTGCCAGCAGGTCCAGAACGAACTACGAGCAGTACTTC.

This clone was detected a few times. This rearrangement joins TRBV6-7 to TRBJ2-1, with D possibly matching TRBD2 (6 bases). TRBV6-7 belongs to the ORF category, with a function that is uncertain. V was cut by 5 bases and J by 5 bases, with 19 bases left in between. The CDR3 runs 16 residues. The CDR3 nucleotides read TGTGCCAGCAGTAAAGCGACTAGTTCGATCCACAATGAGCAGTTCTTC. Residues: CASSKATSSIHNEQFF.

The chain recombines TRBV19 with TRBJ1-1, with a possible D match to TRBD1 (5 bases). The CDR3 consists of 19 residues. CDR1 LNHDA and CDR2 SQIVND come from the germline V gene (reference sequence). V was shortened by 0 bases and J by 0 bases, with 20 bases between the two germline ends. For the CDR3, the DNA is TGTGCCAGTAGTATAGATCCCCAAACCAGGACAAGCATGAACACTGAAGCTTTCTTT. It specifies CASSIDPQTRTSMNTEAFF. The entire variable domain, with the rest obtained from reference TRBV19 and TRBJ1-1, is as follows: DGGITQSPKYLFRKEGQNVTLSCEQNLNHDAMYWYRQDPGQGLRLIYYSQIVNDFQKGDIAEGYSVSREKKESFPLTVTSAQKNPTAFYLCASSIDPQTRTSMNTEAFFGQGTRLTVV.

The rearrangement joins TRBV2 to TRBJ2-1, with D maybe TRBD1 (6 bases). The CDR3 is 13 amino acids. Germline CDR1 and CDR2: SNHLY and FYNNEI. The ends were cut back, 5 bases at V and 9 bases at J, with 14 bases in the middle. This CDR3 is CASSLGGRGEQFF. DNA of the CDR3: TGTGCCAGCAGTCTAGGGGGAAGGGGTGAGCAGTTCTTC. Variable domain in full (rest from reference TRBV2 and TRBJ2-1): EPEVTQTPSHQVTQMGQEVILRCVPISNHLYFYWYRQILGQKVEFLVSFYNNEISEKSEIFDDQFSVERPDGSNFTLKIRSTKLEDSAMYFCASSLGGRGEQFFGPGTRLTVL.

The V gene is TRBV19, the J gene TRBJ2-5; 7 bases match TRBD2. Germline V gives CDR1 LNHDA, CDR2 SQIVND (reference sequence). With V trimmed by 5 bases and J by 2 bases, 5 bases remained unmatched. This CDR3 comprises 14 residues. The CDR3 DNA sequence: TGTGCCAGTAGTCGTACTAGCGTACAAGAGACCCAGTACTTC. Translated, it gives CASSRTSVQETQYF.

V usage is TRBV5-6 and J usage is TRBJ2-2, with D possibly matching TRBD1 (5 bases). V was pared by 4 bases and J by 2 bases, with 24 bases between. Germline values: CDR1 SGHDT, CDR2 YYEEEE. The CDR3 is 19 residues long. CDR3 sequence (DNA): TGTGCCAGCAGCCCCACTCGTCTCCAGGGAAAATTAAACACCGGGGAGCTGTTTTTT. Encoded protein: CASSPTRLQGKLNTGELFF.